The 26 T cell receptor beta chains below were found in one sample sequenced in a study of blood T cell repertoires in COVID-19. Generated by immunoSEQ multiplex PCR, the TCRdb table keeps only in-frame clones and is missing some. The sample gives about 190,000 clones, 78% of which show up once; 2.5% to 3% is in the top ten. Sequenced input: peripheral blood. Source of these receptors: a woman of 80 years or more with active or convalescent COVID-19.

In its sample, this clone was seen many times. The J gene is TRBJ1-3, the V gene TRBV9; D unclear. The germline gives CDR1 SGDLS, CDR2 YYNGEE. The length of the CDR3 is 13 residues. Deletions cut 3 bases from V and 3 bases from J, with 7 bases between. CDR3 protein: CASSGEGGNTIYF. The CDR3 nucleotides are TGTGCCAGCAGCGGGGAGGGTGGAAACACCATATATTTT.

Only one count was recorded for this clone. The chain is built from TRBV6-5 and TRBJ1-1, with TRBD1 as a possible D gene (6 bases). Per germline, CDR1 MNHEY and CDR2 SVGAGI. CDR3 length: 15 residues. V was shortened by 7 bases and J by 0 bases, with 15 bases between the two germline ends. The CDR3 coding sequence is TGTGCCAGCAACGACAGGCCCGGCCTGAACACTGAAGCTTTCTTT. This gives the protein CASNDRPGLNTEAFF.

This clone was found once. CDR3 amino acids: CASRLAGTGGTGELFF. CDR3 nucleotides: TGTGCCAGCAGGTTAGCCGGGACAGGGGGCACCGGGGAGCTGTTTTTT. The chain has TRBV28 and TRBJ2-2; TRBD1 matches 11 bases. CDR1 and CDR2 (germline): MDHEN, SYDVKM. The CDR3 spans 16 residues. V trimming: 6 bases; J trimming: 4 bases; junction bases outside the gene matches: 7.

As DNA, the CDR3 is TGTGCCAGCAGCCAAGACAGCTATGGCTACACCTTC. Amino acids: CASSQDSYGYTF. The chain is built from TRBV7-9 and TRBJ1-2, with D perhaps matching TRBD1 (5 bases). CDR1 SEHNR and CDR2 FQNEAQ come from the germline V gene (reference sequence). CDR3 length: 12 amino acids. Deletions cut 5 bases from V and 4 bases from J, with 8 bases between.

The chain links TRBV7-7 to TRBJ2-2; the D gene is possibly TRBD1 (8 bases). Germline CDR1 SSHAT, CDR2 FNYEAQ (reference sequence). V was clipped by 4 bases and J by 6 bases, with 15 bases between them. This CDR3 has 15 residues. The chain's CDR3 is CASSSGQGGPGELFF. In nucleotides, the CDR3 is TGTGCCAGCAGCTCCGGACAGGGAGGGCCCGGGGAGCTGTTTTTT.

The chain employs TRBV5-4 and TRBJ2-3, with no clear D. The germline CDR1 and CDR2 sequences are SGHNT and YYREEE (reference sequence). V dropped 2 bases and J dropped 0 bases, with 7 bases sitting between them. The CDR3 totals 14 residues. The CDR3 DNA is TGTGCCAGCAGCTTCCAGACTAGCACAGATACGCAGTATTTT. It specifies CASSFQTSTDTQYF.

This clone was seen a handful of times. The genes are TRBV5-1 and TRBJ1-2; possibly TRBD1 for D (6 bases). V lost 5 bases and J 2 bases, leaving 7 bases between the germline ends. CDR1 and CDR2 from the germline V gene are SGHRS and YFSETQ. CDR3 size: 12 residues. This CDR3 reads CASRGANYGYTF. The CDR3 coding sequence is TGCGCCAGCAGGGGGGCGAACTATGGCTACACCTTC.

V gene TRBV3-1 (or the pseudogene TRBV3-2) combines with J gene TRBJ2-3, with 10 bases matching TRBD2. This CDR3 spans 16 amino acids. V shed 1 base and J 3 bases; nucleotides not matched to a gene: 4. In germline, CDR1 is LGHDT, CDR2 YNNKEL (reference sequence). CDR3 bases: TGTGCCAGCAGCCAAGTAGCGGGGGGCGGGACAGATACGCAGTATTTT. Residues: CASSQVAGGGTDTQYF.

V usage is TRBV11-3 and J usage is TRBJ2-5; the D is unclear. The CDR3 has 13 amino acids. The germline gives CDR1 SGHNT, CDR2 YENEEA. V lost 8 bases and J lost 4, with 14 bases in between. The CDR3 DNA follows: TGTGCCAGCTCCTTAGATACGGGAGAGACCCAGTACTTC. The encoded protein is CASSLDTGETQYF.

V usage is TRBV6-5 and J usage is TRBJ1-3; weak D call: TRBD1 (5 bases). Germline loops: CDR1 MNHEY, CDR2 SVGAGI. V was trimmed by 6 bases and J by 1 base, leaving 7 bases between them. The CDR3 is 13 amino acids. This CDR3 is CASRGRSGNTIYF. The DNA for the CDR3 is TGTGCCAGCAGGGGGCGGTCTGGAAACACCATATATTTT.

The J gene is TRBJ2-7, the V gene TRBV2; 11 nucleotides align to TRBD2. CDR1 SNHLY and CDR2 FYNNEI come from the germline V gene. Losses at the gene ends were 4 bases for V and 6 bases for J; bases not matched to a gene: 8. There are 15 residues in the CDR3. CDR3 residues: CASSVYPGTSGEQYF. In nucleotides, the CDR3 is TGTGCCAGCAGTGTATATCCCGGGACTAGCGGCGAGCAGTACTTC.

The chain employs TRBV4-1 and TRBJ1-3; D might be TRBD1 (6 bases). The germline CDR1 and CDR2 sequences are MGHRA and YSYEKL. The CDR3 is 20 residues long. V lost 1 base to trimming and J lost 0 bases, with 22 bases between them. CDR3 bases: TGCGCCAGCAGCCAAGTTTCAAGGGTCGGGGGGCGCAACTCTGGAAACACCATATATTTT. Amino acids: CASSQVSRVGGRNSGNTIYF.

V usage is TRBV2 and J usage is TRBJ1-2; no definite D call. The CDR3 loop spans 14 amino acids. The V end lost 6 bases, the J end lost 5 bases, and 16 bases lay between the germline ends. Germline CDR1 and CDR2: SNHLY and FYNNEI. The chain's CDR3 is CASRAVEARYGYTF. The DNA for the CDR3 is TGTGCCAGCAGGGCTGTAGAGGCCCGTTATGGCTACACCTTC.

The rearrangement links TRBV11-2 to TRBJ2-3, with D uncertain. Trimming removed 2 bases at V and 4 bases at J, with 4 bases between. Looked up from germline, CDR1 is SGHAT and CDR2 is FQNNGV. The CDR3 is made up of 12 amino acids. The CDR3 protein is CASSLTPDTQYF. CDR3 coding DNA: TGTGCCAGCAGCTTAACTCCAGATACGCAGTATTTT. Together with reference TRBV11-2 and TRBJ2-3, the CDR3 gives the full variable domain: EAGVAQSPRYKIIEKRQSVAFWCNPISGHATLYWYQQILGQGPKLLIQFQNNGVVDDSQLPKDRFSAERLKGVDSTLKIQPAKLEDSAVYLCASSLTPDTQYFGPGTRLTVL.

The CDR3 DNA reads as TGCGCCAGCAGCCAAGACCATACAGGGGATTGGCAGCCCCAGCATTTT. Translation gives CASSQDHTGDWQPQHF. This chain uses TRBV4-3 with TRBJ1-5, with TRBD1 matching over 7 bases. This CDR3 comprises 16 residues. The V and J ends lost 0 bases and 7 bases, in that order; junction bases with no gene match: 9. Germline V gene lookup returns CDR1 LGHNA and CDR2 YSLEER.

CDR3 loop: CASRTRDRGRTDTQYF. Here the CDR3 DNA reads TGCGCCAGCAGGACGCGCGACAGGGGGCGCACAGATACGCAGTATTTT. The V call is TRBV10-2, the J call TRBJ2-3; TRBD1 matches at 10 bases. Trimming at V came to 6 bases and at J to 1 base, leaving 7 bases not matched to a gene. The CDR3 runs 16 residues. Looked up from germline, CDR1 is WSHSY and CDR2 is SAAADI.

The genes are TRBV30 and TRBJ1-5, with D uncertain. The CDR3 has 14 amino acids. The germline gives CDR1 GTSNPN, CDR2 SVGIG (reference sequence). V was shortened by 1 base and J by 0 bases, with 7 bases between the two germline ends. CDR3 residues: CAWSGEYSNQPQHF. The CDR3 DNA sequence: TGTGCCTGGAGTGGGGAGTATAGCAATCAGCCCCAGCATTTT.

The CDR3 DNA sequence: TGTGCCACCAGTAGACAGGGGGAAAGTACTGAAGCTTTCTTT. Amino acids: CATSRQGESTEAFF. V gene TRBV15 combines with J gene TRBJ1-1, with 9 bases aligning to TRBD1. The CDR3 has 14 amino acids. Trimming removed 6 bases from V and 5 bases from J; junction bases left unmatched: 7. Germline assignment: CDR1 LNHNV and CDR2 YYDKDF (reference sequence).

This clone was picked up one time. The chain employs TRBV7-2 and TRBJ1-5; TRBD1 aligns across 12 bases. Germline V CDR1 and CDR2: SGHTA, FQGNSA. Germline trimming cut 5 bases from V and 7 bases from J; bases unmatched to any gene: 6. CDR3 length equals 15 residues. CDR3 bases: TGTGCCAGCAGCGAGGGACAGGGGGCAGGGCAGCCCCAGCATTTT. As protein: CASSEGQGAGQPQHF.

This clone appeared a few times. This chain links TRBV10-2 with TRBJ2-2; D not resolved. Germline CDR1 and CDR2: WSHSY and SAAADI. The ends were cut back, 2 bases at V and 6 bases at J, with 13 bases in the middle. The CDR3 loop spans 15 amino acids. The CDR3 DNA follows: TGCGCCAGCAGTGAGAAGTATTTCCAGGCCGGGGAGCTGTTTTTT. The encoded protein is CASSEKYFQAGELFF.

This rearrangement joins TRBV11-2 to TRBJ2-6; D possibly corresponds to TRBD2 (5 bases). The CDR3 contains 17 residues. V was clipped by 4 bases and J by 0 bases, with 13 bases between them. The V gene's germline CDR1 is SGHAT and CDR2 FQNNGV. The CDR3 spells CASSSFVGSSGANVLTF. CDR3 nucleotides: TGTGCCAGCAGCTCGTTCGTTGGGAGCTCTGGGGCCAACGTCCTGACTTTC.

The chain has TRBV19 and TRBJ2-1; 7 bases line up with TRBD1. The CDR3 extends over 14 amino acids. J was trimmed by 9 bases and V by 5 bases; bases with no gene match: 10. Germline values: CDR1 LNHDA, CDR2 SQIVND (reference sequence). The CDR3 loop reads CASSVAGGLGEQFF. CDR3 DNA sequence: TGTGCCAGTAGTGTCGCAGGGGGATTAGGTGAGCAGTTCTTC.

The chain employs TRBV19 and TRBJ1-2; 9 positions agree with TRBD1. Germline-derived CDR1 and CDR2 are LNHDA and SQIVND (reference sequence). Trimming cost V 4 bases and J 0 bases; bases outside gene matches: 12. This CDR3 spans 18 amino acids. The CDR3 coding sequence is TGTGCCAGTAGTAGACAATCTGGGACAGGGAATGCTAACTATGGCTACACCTTC. This gives the protein CASSRQSGTGNANYGYTF. The full variable domain, its missing parts supplied by reference TRBV19 and TRBJ1-2, is DGGITQSPKYLFRKEGQNVTLSCEQNLNHDAMYWYRQDPGQGLRLIYYSQIVNDFQKGDIAEGYSVSREKKESFPLTVTSAQKNPTAFYLCASSRQSGTGNANYGYTFGSGTRLTVV.

This chain connects TRBV19 to TRBJ2-7, with D possibly being TRBD1 (5 bases). The CDR3 sequence is 13 residues long. Trimming took off 4 bases at V and 0 bases at J, with 7 bases between the two ends. Germline V CDR1 and CDR2: LNHDA, SQIVND (reference sequence). CDR3 protein: CASSTGPSYEQYF. The DNA of the CDR3 is TGTGCCAGTAGTACAGGGCCCTCCTACGAGCAGTACTTC.

The DNA for the CDR3 is TGTGCCAGCAGCCCCGGCAGGGGCACAGATACGCAGTATTTT. The encoded protein is CASSPGRGTDTQYF. V usage is TRBV5-5 and J usage is TRBJ2-3, with D perhaps matching TRBD1 (5 bases). V was shortened by 4 bases and J by 1 base, with 10 bases between the two germline ends. Germline V CDR1 and CDR2: SGHKS, YYEKEE (reference sequence). The CDR3 runs 14 residues.

This chain links TRBV10-3 with TRBJ2-1, with D uncertain. The CDR3 is 11 amino acids. Per germline, CDR1 ENHRY and CDR2 SYGVKD. Trimming removed 9 bases from V and 4 bases from J, with 7 bases in between. As DNA, the CDR3 is TGTGCCATGGAGAGTTACAATGAGCAGTTCTTC. It specifies CAMESYNEQFF.